This T cell receptor beta chain is from a study of CD8 T cells in ankylosing spondylitis. Study results and caveats: Researchers report that disease-linked clones proved CD8+ and relatively rare in peripheral blood.

TCRdb independently ran MiXCR on the 5' RACE reads; one entry per CDR3 protein. In the table there are a few hundred thousand distinct CDR3 sequences, around 19% of which are singletons. The V and J ends lost 4 bases and 2 bases respectively, with 13 bases between them. The CDR3 covers 14 residues. The germline V gene encodes CDR1 SGHRS and CDR2 YFSETQ. This clonotype was picked up many times. Its antigen is not known. The sample was blood, either unsorted or a sorted T cell fraction (not recorded which). The rearrangement links TRBV5-1 to TRBJ2-7, with D perhaps matching TRBD1 (6 bases). This receptor was obtained from a male donor with ankylosing spondylitis or in good health (not recorded which). In DNA form, the CDR3 reads TGCGCCAGCAGCCCGAAGGGACACCCCTACGAGCAGTACGTC. It yields the protein CASSPKGHPYEQYV.